The 10 T cell receptor beta chains below come from one sample, sequenced in a study of brain T cells in children with intractable seizures. As for time point: blood from clinic visit 5 months post-surgery; TSC patient then seizure free. Generated by immunoSEQ multiplex PCR, the TCRdb table keeps only in-frame clones and is missing some. This repertoire shows about 320,000 clones, 93% found once; its top ten account for about 6%. The sample in question was peripheral blood, obtained 4 to 5 months after surgery. Every receptor here comes from a boy under three years old with tuberous sclerosis and intractable seizures.

This rearrangement joins TRBV27 to TRBJ1-6; no firm D call. This CDR3 comprises 14 residues. The germline V and J ends were trimmed by 3 bases and 7 bases, with 10 bases remaining between them. Germline CDR1 reads MNHEY; CDR2 reads SMNVEV (reference sequence). CDR3 sequence (DNA): TGTGCCAGCAGTTTTAGGGCCAGCAATTCACCCCTCCACTTT. This codes for CASSFRASNSPLHF.

The J gene is TRBJ1-2, the V gene TRBV4-1, with D perhaps TRBD1 (5 bases). The V and J ends lost 4 bases and 8 bases respectively, with 20 bases between them. This CDR3 has 15 residues. The germline V gene encodes CDR1 MGHRA and CDR2 YSYEKL. The CDR3 loop is CASSPHDLAGHGYTF. The CDR3 coding sequence is TGCGCCAGCAGCCCTCACGACCTGGCAGGGCACGGCTACACCTTC.

V usage is TRBV20-1 and J usage is TRBJ1-5; TRBD1 agrees at 7 bases. This CDR3 is built from 16 residues. V shed 3 bases and J 4 bases; nucleotides not matched to a gene: 12. Germline V gene sequence: CDR1 DFQATT, CDR2 SNEGSKA (reference sequence). CDR3 nucleotide sequence: TGCAGTGCTAGTTCCCTACCGACAGGGTGGAATCAGCCCCAGCATTTT. Translation gives CSASSLPTGWNQPQHF.

The chain combines TRBV3-1 (or the pseudogene TRBV3-2) with TRBJ1-2, with D hard to call. Trimming stripped 0 bases from V and 5 bases from J, with 10 bases between. CDR3 length: 14 amino acids. The germline CDR1 and CDR2 sequences are LGHDT and YNNKEL (reference sequence). The CDR3: CASSQDKGLYGYTF. As DNA, the CDR3 is TGTGCCAGCAGCCAAGATAAGGGATTATATGGCTACACCTTC.

The chain recombines TRBV25-1 with TRBJ2-7, with a possible D match to TRBD1 (5 bases). Trimming pared 1 base from V and 1 base from J, leaving 8 bases between. The CDR3 covers 14 residues. Germline values: CDR1 MGHDK, CDR2 SYGVNS. CDR3 sequence reads: CASSEWGSSYEQYF. In DNA, the CDR3 is TGTGCCAGCAGTGAATGGGGCAGTTCCTACGAGCAGTACTTC.

This chain joins TRBV5-4 and TRBJ2-1; weak D call: TRBD1 (5 bases). CDR1 and CDR2 from the germline V gene are SGHNT and YYREEE (reference sequence). The V gene lost 4 bases and the J gene lost 6 bases, with 14 bases spanning the gap. The CDR3 contains 14 residues. For the CDR3, the DNA is TGTGCCAGCAGCAGGGGCCCAAAGGGCAATGAGCAGTTCTTC. Its translation is CASSRGPKGNEQFF.

V gene TRBV18 combines with J gene TRBJ1-1; D not certain. V lost 2 bases and J lost 2, with 12 bases in between. The CDR3 runs to 15 residues. The germline V gene has CDR1 KGHSH and CDR2 LQKENI. The CDR3 spells CASSPFGSLNTEAFF. Written as DNA, the CDR3 is TGTGCCAGCTCACCATTCGGGAGCCTAAACACTGAAGCTTTCTTT.

Here the CDR3 DNA reads TGTGCCACCAGCAGAGATCTCGGGGTTGGATACGAGCAGTACTTC. This gives the protein CATSRDLGVGYEQYF. The chain carries TRBV15 and TRBJ2-7; tentative D call: TRBD2 (5 bases). The CDR3 totals 15 residues. CDR1 and CDR2 (germline): LNHNV, YYDKDF (reference sequence). V dropped 0 bases and J dropped 4 bases, with 13 bases sitting between them. The variable domain in full, completed from reference TRBV15 and TRBJ2-7, reads DAMVIQNPRYQVTQFGKPVTLSCSQTLNHNVMYWYQQKSSQAPKLLFHYYDKDFNNEADTPDNFQSRRPNTSFCFLDIRSPGLGDTAMYLCATSRDLGVGYEQYFGPGTRLTVT.

The rearrangement joins TRBV13 to TRBJ1-1; 7 positions agree with TRBD1. Germline V lookup: CDR1 PRHDT, CDR2 FYEKMQ (reference sequence). V was pared by 1 base and J by 1 base, with 6 bases of the junction left unmatched. CDR3 length: 16 amino acids. In DNA form, the CDR3 reads TGTGCCAGCAGCTTAGTTGGGACAGTGCCGAACACTGAAGCTTTCTTT. As protein: CASSLVGTVPNTEAFF.

This chain links TRBV6-5 with TRBJ2-1; 11 nucleotides match TRBD2. V trimming: 6 bases; J trimming: 3 bases; junction bases outside the gene matches: 1. The CDR3 covers 14 residues. Germline loops: CDR1 MNHEY, CDR2 SVGAGI. CDR3 DNA sequence: TGTGCCAGCAGCACTAGCGGGAGCTACAATGAGCAGTTCTTC. It codes for CASSTSGSYNEQFF.